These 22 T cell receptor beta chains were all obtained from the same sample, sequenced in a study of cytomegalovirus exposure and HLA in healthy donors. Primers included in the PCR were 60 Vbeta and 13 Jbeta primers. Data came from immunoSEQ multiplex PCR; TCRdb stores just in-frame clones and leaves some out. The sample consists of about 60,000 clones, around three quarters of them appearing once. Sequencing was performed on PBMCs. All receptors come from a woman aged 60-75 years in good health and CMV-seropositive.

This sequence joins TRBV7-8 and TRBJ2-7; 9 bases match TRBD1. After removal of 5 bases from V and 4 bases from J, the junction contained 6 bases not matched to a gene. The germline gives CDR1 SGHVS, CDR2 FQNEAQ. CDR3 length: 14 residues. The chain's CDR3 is CASSPTGGWYEQYF. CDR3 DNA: TGTGCCAGCAGCCCAACAGGGGGCTGGTACGAGCAGTACTTC.

CDR3 sequence reads: CASSHGGVTNEKLFF. CDR3 sequence (DNA): TGTGCCAGCAGCCACGGAGGGGTAACTAATGAAAAACTGTTTTTT. The rearrangement joins TRBV21-1 to TRBJ1-4. TRBV21-1 is given as a pseudogene. This CDR3 is built from 15 residues.

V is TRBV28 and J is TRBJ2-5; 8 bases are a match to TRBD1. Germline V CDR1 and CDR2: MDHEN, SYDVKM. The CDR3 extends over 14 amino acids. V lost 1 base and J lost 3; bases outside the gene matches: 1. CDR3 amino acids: CASSLSTGEETQYF. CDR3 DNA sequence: TGTGCCAGCAGTTTATCGACAGGGGAAGAGACCCAGTACTTC.

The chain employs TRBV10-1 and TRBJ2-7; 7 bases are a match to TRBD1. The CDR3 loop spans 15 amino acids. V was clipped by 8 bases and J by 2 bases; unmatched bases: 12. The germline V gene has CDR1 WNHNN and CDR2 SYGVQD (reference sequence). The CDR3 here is CASRNSRQGPYEQYF. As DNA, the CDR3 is TGCGCCAGCCGAAACTCTCGACAGGGCCCCTACGAGCAGTACTTC.

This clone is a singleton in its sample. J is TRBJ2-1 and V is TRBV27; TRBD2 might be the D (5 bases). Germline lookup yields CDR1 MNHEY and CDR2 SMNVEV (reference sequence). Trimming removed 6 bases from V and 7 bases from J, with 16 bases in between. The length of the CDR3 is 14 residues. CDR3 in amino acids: CASRGSQGRNEQFF. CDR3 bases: TGTGCCAGCAGAGGATCACAAGGGAGAAATGAGCAGTTCTTC.

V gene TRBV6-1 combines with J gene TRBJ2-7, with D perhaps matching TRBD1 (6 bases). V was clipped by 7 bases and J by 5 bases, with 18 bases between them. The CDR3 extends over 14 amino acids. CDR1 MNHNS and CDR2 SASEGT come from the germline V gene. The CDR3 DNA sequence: TGTGCCAGCACCATCCAGGGGTCGGTCGACGAGCAGTACTTC. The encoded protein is CASTIQGSVDEQYF.

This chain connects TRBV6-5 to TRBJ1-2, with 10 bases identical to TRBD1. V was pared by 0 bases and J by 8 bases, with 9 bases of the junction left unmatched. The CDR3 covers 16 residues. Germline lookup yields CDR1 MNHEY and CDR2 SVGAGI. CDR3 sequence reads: CASSYSRQGAVWGYTF. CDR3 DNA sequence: TGTGCCAGCAGTTACTCGAGACAGGGGGCAGTCTGGGGCTACACCTTC.

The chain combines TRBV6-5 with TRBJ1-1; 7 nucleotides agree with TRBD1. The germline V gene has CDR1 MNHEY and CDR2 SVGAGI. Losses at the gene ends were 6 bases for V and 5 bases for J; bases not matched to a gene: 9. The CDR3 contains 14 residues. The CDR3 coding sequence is TGTGCCAGCAGCTTACAGGGGCGGCGGACTGAAGCTTTCTTT. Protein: CASSLQGRRTEAFF.

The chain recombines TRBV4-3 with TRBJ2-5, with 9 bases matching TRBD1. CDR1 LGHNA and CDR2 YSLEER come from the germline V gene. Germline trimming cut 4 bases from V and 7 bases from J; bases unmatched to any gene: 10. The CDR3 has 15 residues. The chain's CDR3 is CASSPLQGAAGTQYF. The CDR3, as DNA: TGCGCCAGCAGCCCACTACAGGGGGCGGCGGGGACCCAGTACTTC.

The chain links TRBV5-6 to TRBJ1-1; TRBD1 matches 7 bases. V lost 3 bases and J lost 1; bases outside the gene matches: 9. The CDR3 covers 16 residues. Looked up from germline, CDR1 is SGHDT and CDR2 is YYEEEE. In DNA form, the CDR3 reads TGTGCCAGCAGCTCGACGATAAGACAGGGGAACACTGAAGCTTTCTTT. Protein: CASSSTIRQGNTEAFF.

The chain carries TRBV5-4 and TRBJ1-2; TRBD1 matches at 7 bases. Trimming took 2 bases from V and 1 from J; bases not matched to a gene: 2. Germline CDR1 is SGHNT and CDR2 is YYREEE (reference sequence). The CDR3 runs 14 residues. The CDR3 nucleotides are TGTGCCAGCAGCTTAACAGGGGATAACTATGGCTACACCTTC. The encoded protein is CASSLTGDNYGYTF.

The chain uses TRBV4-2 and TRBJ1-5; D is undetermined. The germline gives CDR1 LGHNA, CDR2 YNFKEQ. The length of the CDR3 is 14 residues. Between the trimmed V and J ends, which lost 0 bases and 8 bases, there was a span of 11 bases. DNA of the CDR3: TGTGCCAGCAGCCAAGATGTGCGGGGAGAGCCCCAGCATTTT. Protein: CASSQDVRGEPQHF.

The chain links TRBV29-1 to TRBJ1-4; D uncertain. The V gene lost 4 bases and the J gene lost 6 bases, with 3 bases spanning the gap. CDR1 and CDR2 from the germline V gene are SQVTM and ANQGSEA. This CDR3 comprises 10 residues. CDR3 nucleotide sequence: TGCAGCGTTGTATATGAAAAACTGTTTTTT. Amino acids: CSVVYEKLFF.

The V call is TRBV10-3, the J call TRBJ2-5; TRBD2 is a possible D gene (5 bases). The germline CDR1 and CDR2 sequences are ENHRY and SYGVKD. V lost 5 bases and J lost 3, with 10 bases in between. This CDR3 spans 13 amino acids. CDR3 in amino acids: CAISMDSKETQYF. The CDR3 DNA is TGTGCCATCAGTATGGACTCCAAAGAGACCCAGTACTTC.

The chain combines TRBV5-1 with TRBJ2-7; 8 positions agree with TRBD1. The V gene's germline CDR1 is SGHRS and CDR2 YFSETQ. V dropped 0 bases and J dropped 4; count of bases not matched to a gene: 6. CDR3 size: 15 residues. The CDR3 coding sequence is TGCGCCAGCAGCTTGGCGCCAGGGGGCGGTTACGAGCAGTACTTC. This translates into CASSLAPGGGYEQYF.

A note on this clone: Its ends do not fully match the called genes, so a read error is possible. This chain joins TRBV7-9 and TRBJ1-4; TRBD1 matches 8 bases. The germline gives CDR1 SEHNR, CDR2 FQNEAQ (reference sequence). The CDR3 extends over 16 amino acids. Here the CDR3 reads CSSSLAGGKGNEKLFF. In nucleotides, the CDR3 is TGTTCCAGCAGCTTAGCAGGGGGCAAGGGTAATGAAAAACTGTTTTTT.

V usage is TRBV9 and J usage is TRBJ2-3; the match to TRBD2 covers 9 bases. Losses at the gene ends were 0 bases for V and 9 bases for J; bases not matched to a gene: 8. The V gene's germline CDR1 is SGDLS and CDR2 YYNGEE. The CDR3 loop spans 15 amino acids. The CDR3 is CASSVGRGGSDTQYF. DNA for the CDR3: TGTGCCAGCAGCGTAGGGCGGGGGGGATCCGACACGCAGTATTTT.

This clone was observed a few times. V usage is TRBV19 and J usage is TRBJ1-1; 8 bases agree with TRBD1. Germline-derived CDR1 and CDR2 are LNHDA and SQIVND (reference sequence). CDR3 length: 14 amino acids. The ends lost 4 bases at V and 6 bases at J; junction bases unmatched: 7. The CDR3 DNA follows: TGTGCCAGTAGTAAACAGGGGGGTTTCGCTGAAGCTTTCTTT. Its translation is CASSKQGGFAEAFF.

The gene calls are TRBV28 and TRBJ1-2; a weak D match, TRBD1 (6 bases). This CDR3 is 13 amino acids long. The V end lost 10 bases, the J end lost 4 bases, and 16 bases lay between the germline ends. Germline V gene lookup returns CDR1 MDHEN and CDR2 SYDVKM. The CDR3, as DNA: TGTGCCACCAATCGACAGGCTGCCTATGGCTACACCTTC. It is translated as CATNRQAAYGYTF.

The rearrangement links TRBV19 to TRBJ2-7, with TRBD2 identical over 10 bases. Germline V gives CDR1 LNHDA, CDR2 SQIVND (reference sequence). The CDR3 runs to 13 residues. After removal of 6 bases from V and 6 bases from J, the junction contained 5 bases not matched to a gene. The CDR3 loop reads CASRKGTSAEQYF. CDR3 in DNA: TGTGCCAGTAGAAAGGGGACTAGCGCCGAGCAGTACTTC.

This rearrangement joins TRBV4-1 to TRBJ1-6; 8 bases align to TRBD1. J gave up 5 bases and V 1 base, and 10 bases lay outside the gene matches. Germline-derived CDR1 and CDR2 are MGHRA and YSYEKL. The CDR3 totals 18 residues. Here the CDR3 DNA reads TGCGCCAGCAGCCAAGGACAGGGGAATTGGGTTAATAATTCACCCCTCCACTTT. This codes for CASSQGQGNWVNNSPLHF.

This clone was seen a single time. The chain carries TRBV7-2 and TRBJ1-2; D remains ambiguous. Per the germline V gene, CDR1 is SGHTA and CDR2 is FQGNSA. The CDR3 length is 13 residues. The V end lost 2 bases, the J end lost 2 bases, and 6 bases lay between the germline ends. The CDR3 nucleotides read TGTGCCAGCAGCTTAAGCATGAACTATGGCTACACCTTC. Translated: CASSLSMNYGYTF.